This TCR beta chain was sequenced in a study of technical replicates of blood from a handful of donors. Measured with immunoSEQ multiplex PCR; TCRdb has only the in-frame clones, and not every one. The sample consists of 95,000 to 100,000 clones, 90% to 96% of them appearing once. This clone has more than one count but fewer than ten. The sequence was obtained from a human donor in good health. The sequencing input was T cells isolated from PBMCs.

The CDR3 sequence: CATSRADSNQPQHF. The CDR3 DNA is TGTGCCACCAGCAGGGCGGATAGCAATCAGCCCCAGCATTTT. This sequence joins TRBV15 and TRBJ1-5; unclear D gene. Trimming stripped 3 bases from V and 0 bases from J, with 6 bases between. Germline V CDR1 and CDR2: LNHNV, YYDKDF (reference sequence). The CDR3 has 14 residues.